The entry below describes one T cell receptor (beta chain). This entry comes from a study of blood T cell repertoires in COVID-19. Overall study context: Samples taken during acute and convalescent COVID-19 were collected in the United States, Italy and Spain. T cells, B-cell-depleted T cells, or PBMCs provided the cDNA or gDNA that served as material.

Original data processing: Estimation of nucleated cell counts was performed using reference gene primer amplification. The table came from immunoSEQ multiplex PCR; TCRdb's copy has only in-frame clones and leaves some out. V and J calls and clone size are as listed in that table; D and trimming were resolved from the DNA. The sample yields about 260,000 clones, 82% seen once. J was trimmed by 4 bases and V by 5 bases; bases with no gene match: 7. This CDR3 region has 15 residues. The germline V gene has CDR1 MNHEY and CDR2 SMNVEV (reference sequence). Sequenced material: peripheral blood. The genes are TRBV27 and TRBJ1-1, with 10 bases identical to TRBD1. The TCR comes from a woman older than 75 with acute or convalescent COVID-19. CDR3 residues: CASSPGQGTGTEAFF. As DNA, the CDR3 is TGTGCCAGCAGTCCGGGACAGGGGACGGGCACTGAAGCTTTCTTT.